A single sample gave rise to the 32 T cell receptor beta chains below, sequenced in a study of CD8 T cells in ankylosing spondylitis. Whole-study findings and limits: Characteristic, it appeared, of ankylosing spondylitis blood was a TCR beta motif of roughly 8 highly homologous variants.

TCRdb reprocessed the 5' RACE reads with MiXCR, giving one entry per CDR3 protein. The sample carries around 390,000 distinct CDR3 sequences, around 24% recorded once. These receptors' antigens are unknown. The material sequenced was blood, either unsorted or a sorted T cell fraction (not recorded which). These TCRs come from a male donor with ankylosing spondylitis.

This clonotype was observed a handful of times. The rearrangement joins TRBV11-2 to TRBJ2-2; 11 positions match TRBD2. CDR1 is SGHAT, CDR2 FQNNGV, per germline. The CDR3 runs 18 residues. Unmatched junction bases numbered 9, after V lost 4 bases and J lost 2 bases. In nucleotides, the CDR3 is TGTGCCAGCAGCTCCTCCGGGACTAGCGGTATAAACACCGGGGAGCTGTTTTTT. It specifies CASSSSGTSGINTGELFF.

V gene TRBV5-6 combines with J gene TRBJ1-2; D call uncertain. This CDR3 has 14 residues. V lost 0 bases and J lost 2, with 8 bases in between. The germline gives CDR1 SGHDT, CDR2 YYEEEE. CDR3 coding DNA: TGTGCCAGCAGCTTGGCCGGACGGAACTATGGCTACACCTTC. Translating gives CASSLAGRNYGYTF.

The chain joins TRBV7-2 to TRBJ1-2, with D uncertain. V was shortened by 2 bases and J by 3 bases, with 13 bases between the two germline ends. This CDR3 is 15 amino acids long. The germline gives CDR1 SGHTA, CDR2 FQGNSA. CDR3 DNA: TGTGCCAGCAGCTTACTCCCTGCAGAATACTATGGCTACACCTTC. As protein: CASSLLPAEYYGYTF.

The chain combines TRBV2 with TRBJ2-3; TRBD2 agrees at 7 bases. V lost 6 bases, J lost 5 bases, and 17 bases stayed unmatched. Per the germline V gene, CDR1 is SNHLY and CDR2 is FYNNEI. The CDR3 consists of 17 residues. DNA of the CDR3: TGTGCCAGCAGCATATCGGTGTTGCGGGAGTCGGAAGATACGCAGTATTTT. Protein: CASSISVLRESEDTQYF. The full variable domain, rest sourced from reference TRBV2 and TRBJ2-3, is EPEVTQTPSHQVTQMGQEVILRCVPISNHLYFYWYRQILGQKVEFLVSFYNNEISEKSEIFDDQFSVERPDGSNFTLKIRSTKLEDSAMYFCASSISVLRESEDTQYFGPGTRLTVL.

The rearrangement joins TRBV11-3 to TRBJ1-1; D not resolved. V was shortened by 3 bases and J by 7 bases, with 18 bases between the two germline ends. The CDR3 totals 15 residues. The germline CDR1 and CDR2 sequences are SGHNT and YENEEA. DNA for the CDR3: TGTGCCAGCAGCTTCCCCGCCGCCCGGTGGGGTGAAGCTTTCTTT. It is translated as CASSFPAARWGEAFF.

This clonotype was found a few times. The chain uses TRBV3-1 and TRBJ2-1; TRBD2 matches at 9 bases. Germline V gene data show CDR1 as LGHDT and CDR2 as YNNKEL (reference sequence). The V segment lost 3 bases and the J segment 3 bases; nucleotides outside the gene matches: 6. This CDR3 is built from 16 residues. DNA for the CDR3: TGTGCCAGCAGCCAGGCTCTAGCGGGGAACTACAATGAGCAGTTCTTC. Amino acids: CASSQALAGNYNEQFF.

The gene calls are TRBV7-3 and TRBJ2-2, with TRBD2 identical over 12 bases. Per the germline V gene, CDR1 is SGHTA and CDR2 is FQGTGA. The CDR3 runs 17 residues. V dropped 6 bases and J dropped 2; count of bases not matched to a gene: 7. The CDR3 reads CASSLNGLAGNTGELFF. The CDR3 DNA follows: TGTGCCAGCAGTCTTAACGGACTAGCGGGAAACACCGGGGAGCTGTTTTTT.

This clonotype was found a few times. This chain connects TRBV7-2 to TRBJ2-5; 8 nucleotides line up with TRBD2. Trimming at V came to 5 bases and at J to 6 bases, leaving 11 bases not matched to a gene. Germline V lookup: CDR1 SGHTA, CDR2 FQGNSA. The CDR3 covers 15 residues. CDR3 coding DNA: TGTGCCAGCAGCCTCAGCGGGAGCCCCCTCCAGACCCAGTACTTC. Encoded protein: CASSLSGSPLQTQYF. Drawing the rest from reference TRBV7-2 and TRBJ2-5, the complete variable domain is GAGVSQSPSNKVTEKGKDVELRCDPISGHTALYWYRQSLGQGLEFLIYFQGNSAPDKSGLPSDRFSAERTGGSVSTLTIQRTQQEDSAVYLCASSLSGSPLQTQYFGPGTRLLVL.

V usage is TRBV5-1 and J usage is TRBJ2-1; 7 nucleotides line up with TRBD2. Looked up from germline, CDR1 is SGHRS and CDR2 is YFSETQ. CDR3 length: 15 residues. After removal of 5 bases from V and 0 bases from J, the junction contained 5 bases not matched to a gene. CDR3 amino acids: CASSFRTSSYNEQFF. CDR3 sequence (DNA): TGCGCCAGCAGTTTTCGGACTAGCTCCTACAATGAGCAGTTCTTC.

The V gene is TRBV7-3, the J gene TRBJ2-1, with TRBD2 matching 11 bases. Trimming removed 4 bases from V and 3 bases from J; junction bases left unmatched: 5. Germline V gives CDR1 SGHTA, CDR2 FQGTGA. The CDR3 covers 16 residues. CDR3 in amino acids: CASSSTSGTDYNEQFF. The DNA for the CDR3 is TGTGCCAGCAGCTCGACTAGCGGGACGGACTACAATGAGCAGTTCTTC.

This clonotype turned up a few times. This chain links TRBV6-5 with TRBJ2-5; D call uncertain. The CDR3 sequence is 13 residues long. CDR1 is MNHEY, CDR2 SVGAGI, per germline. Trimming took 2 bases from V and 1 from J, leaving 5 bases between them. CDR3 loop: CASSYKRQETQYF. The CDR3 bases are TGTGCCAGCAGTTACAAGCGCCAAGAGACCCAGTACTTC.

V and J are TRBV28 and TRBJ2-2; D may be TRBD1 or TRBD2 (6 bases each). The CDR3 length is 14 residues. The germline CDR1 and CDR2 sequences are MDHEN and SYDVKM. Trimming took off 10 bases at V and 5 bases at J, with 17 bases between the two ends. Here the CDR3 DNA reads TGTGCCACACGCCGAGGGGGGACTACCGGGGAGCTGTTTTTT. It translates to CATRRGGTTGELFF.

This clonotype has a count of ten or more. The V gene is TRBV27, the J gene TRBJ1-5; TRBD1 aligns across 10 bases. Germline V gene lookup returns CDR1 MNHEY and CDR2 SMNVEV (reference sequence). CDR3 length: 19 amino acids. J lost 3 bases, V lost 4 bases, and 15 bases had no gene match. Here the CDR3 DNA reads TGTGCCAGCAGTTCCCGGGCGGGACAGGGGAATTTTGACAATCAGCCCCAGCATTTT. It specifies CASSSRAGQGNFDNQPQHF.

In this sample, this clonotype turned up a few times. This rearrangement joins TRBV27 to TRBJ2-3, with a weak D call TRBD1 (6 bases). There are 15 residues in the CDR3. From germline, CDR1 is MNHEY and CDR2 SMNVEV (reference sequence). Trimming removed 1 base from V and 2 bases from J, with 10 bases in between. Written as DNA, the CDR3 is TGTGCCAGCAGTTTATTTGGGACAACCACAGATACGCAGTATTTT. Amino acids: CASSLFGTTTDTQYF.

This chain uses TRBV5-1 with TRBJ2-2, with 8 nucleotides matching TRBD2. CDR1 is SGHRS, CDR2 YFSETQ, per germline. The V and J ends lost 0 bases and 5 bases, in that order; junction bases with no gene match: 6. CDR3 size: 16 residues. CDR3 in amino acids: CASSLVRAGVTGELFF. DNA for the CDR3: TGCGCCAGCAGCTTGGTACGAGCGGGAGTTACCGGGGAGCTGTTTTTT.

This clonotype was observed a few times. V is TRBV28 and J is TRBJ1-5, with D tentatively TRBD1 (5 bases). The V end lost 6 bases, the J end lost 7 bases, and 13 bases lay between the germline ends. There are 13 residues in the CDR3. Germline CDR1 is MDHEN and CDR2 is SYDVKM. CDR3 nucleotide sequence: TGTGCCAGCAGCAAAACAGGAGGGCAGCCCCAGCATTTT. Its protein is CASSKTGGQPQHF. The full variable domain, its missing parts supplied by reference TRBV28 and TRBJ1-5, is DVKVTQSSRYLVKRTGEKVFLECVQDMDHENMFWYRQDPGLGLRLIYFSYDVKMKEKGDIPEGYSVSREKKERFSLILESASTNQTSMYLCASSKTGGQPQHFGDGTRLSIL.

There are a few counts of this clonotype. J is TRBJ2-2 and V is TRBV7-3, with D hard to call. Per the germline V gene, CDR1 is SGHTA and CDR2 is FQGTGA. V gave up 4 bases and J gave up 6 bases, with 9 bases separating them. The CDR3 is 13 amino acids. CDR3 residues: CASSSQTSGELFF. The CDR3 region has the DNA TGTGCCAGCAGCTCACAAACCTCCGGGGAGCTGTTTTTT.

This clonotype was seen only a few times. V and J are TRBV9 and TRBJ2-1; TRBD2 agrees at 7 bases. This CDR3 is built from 12 residues. The germline gives CDR1 SGDLS, CDR2 YYNGEE. Trimming took 0 bases from V and 10 from J; bases not matched to a gene: 1. The CDR3 DNA reads as TGTGCCAGCAGCGTAGGGGGAGGGGAGCAGTTCTTC. As protein: CASSVGGGEQFF. Full variable domain (remainder filled in from reference TRBV9 and TRBJ2-1): DSGVTQTPKHLITATGQRVTLRCSPRSGDLSVYWYQQSLDQGLQFLIQYYNGEERAKGNILERFSAQQFPDLHSELNLSSLELGDSALYFCASSVGGGEQFFGPGTRLTVL.

In its sample, this clonotype was seen a few times. The V call is TRBV6-1, the J call TRBJ2-7; 9 bases are a match to TRBD1. Per germline, CDR1 MNHNS and CDR2 SASEGT. This CDR3 is built from 15 residues. J was trimmed by 3 bases and V by 6 bases; bases with no gene match: 9. The CDR3 sequence is CASSPSGQGRYEQYF. CDR3 in DNA: TGTGCCAGCAGCCCTTCGGGACAGGGTCGCTACGAGCAGTACTTC.

This clonotype was seen many times. The chain carries TRBV29-1 and TRBJ2-3; TRBD2 is a possible D gene (7 bases). Germline V lookup: CDR1 SQVTM, CDR2 ANQGSEA. The CDR3 extends over 14 amino acids. V was pared by 4 bases and J by 9 bases, with 20 bases between. In DNA form, the CDR3 reads TGCAGCGTTGCCCCCCTGGGGGGGCCAGGCACGCAGTATTTT. Residues: CSVAPLGGPGTQYF.

The chain combines TRBV27 with TRBJ2-7; 10 positions agree with TRBD2. In germline, CDR1 is MNHEY, CDR2 SMNVEV (reference sequence). CDR3 length: 15 residues. The V and J ends lost 6 bases and 2 bases, in that order; junction bases with no gene match: 7. The CDR3 sequence is CASRRTSGVPYEQYF. The DNA of the CDR3 is TGTGCCAGCAGAAGGACTAGCGGTGTCCCCTACGAGCAGTACTTC.

For the CDR3, the DNA is TGTGCCAGCAGCAGGGCGCCAACCACAGATACGCAGTATTTT. Amino acids: CASSRAPTTDTQYF. The chain has TRBV7-9 and TRBJ2-3; D is ambiguous. The ends were cut back, 5 bases at V and 2 bases at J, with 11 bases in the middle. This CDR3 region has 14 residues. Germline V gene data show CDR1 as SEHNR and CDR2 as FQNEAQ (reference sequence).

In its sample, this clonotype was seen a few times. This may be a read error, as it is one base from a much larger clone. The chain has TRBV27 and TRBJ1-5, with unresolved D. The CDR3 totals 13 residues. V lost 3 bases and J lost 1, with 4 bases in between. From germline, CDR1 is MNHEY and CDR2 SMNVEV (reference sequence). For the CDR3, the DNA is TGTGCCAGCAGTTTCGACAGCAATCAGCCCCAGCATTTT. It codes for CASSFDSNQPQHF.

The DNA of the CDR3 is TGCAGCGTTGTTGCGGAGTCACCCTCCCCTCTCGGAAAACTGTTTTTT. Translation gives CSVVAESPSPLGKLFF. The chain couples TRBV29-1 to TRBJ1-4; D unresolved. Germline CDR1 and CDR2: SQVTM and ANQGSEA. The CDR3 loop spans 16 amino acids. V was clipped by 4 bases and J by 10 bases, with 25 bases between them.

This clonotype was counted only a few times. This chain links TRBV4-3 with TRBJ2-1; D gene ambiguous. This CDR3 has 18 residues. Germline lookup yields CDR1 LGHNA and CDR2 YSLEER. The V end was cut by 0 bases, the J end by 0 bases, with 15 bases between. The CDR3 loop is CASSQDFGPRGSYNEQFF. DNA of the CDR3: TGCGCCAGCAGCCAAGATTTTGGCCCGCGAGGCTCCTACAATGAGCAGTTCTTC.

In its sample, this clonotype was seen a few times. The chain carries TRBV6-1 and TRBJ2-1, with 7 positions matching TRBD1. The V and J ends lost 7 bases and 0 bases, in that order; junction bases with no gene match: 9. The CDR3 consists of 16 residues. The germline V gene has CDR1 MNHNS and CDR2 SASEGT. The CDR3: CASNDRQGISYNEQFF. CDR3 in DNA: TGTGCCAGCAACGACCGACAGGGAATCTCCTACAATGAGCAGTTCTTC.

The chain combines TRBV5-4 with TRBJ2-2; 8 nucleotides line up with TRBD2. Germline V lookup: CDR1 SGHNT, CDR2 YYREEE (reference sequence). This CDR3 comprises 17 residues. V was clipped by 4 bases and J by 4 bases; unmatched bases: 12. The CDR3 bases are TGTGCCAGCAGCCCAATGCGGACGGGGGGGAGCACCGGGGAGCTGTTTTTT. As protein: CASSPMRTGGSTGELFF.

This clonotype has a handful of counts. V usage is TRBV12-3 or TRBV12-4 and J usage is TRBJ1-5; 9 nucleotides align to TRBD1. After removal of 7 bases from V and 6 bases from J, the junction contained 13 bases not matched to a gene. This CDR3 has 16 amino acids. The CDR3 spells CASIWGRDRVVQPQHF. CDR3 nucleotide sequence: TGTGCCAGCATCTGGGGTCGGGACAGGGTGGTTCAGCCCCAGCATTTT.

This clonotype turned up a few times. The chain combines TRBV20-1 with TRBJ2-1; 7 bases are a match to TRBD2. Per the germline V gene, CDR1 is DFQATT and CDR2 is SNEGSKA (reference sequence). This CDR3 is built from 15 residues. V trimming: 0 bases; J trimming: 2 bases; junction bases outside the gene matches: 4. DNA of the CDR3: TGCAGTGCTAGAGACGCTAGCGGCCCCTACAATGAGCAGTTCTTC. The encoded protein is CSARDASGPYNEQFF.

This clonotype was detected only a few times. This chain links TRBV9 with TRBJ1-1; D ambiguous. V shed 3 bases and J shed 0 bases, with 6 bases lying between them. Germline values: CDR1 SGDLS, CDR2 YYNGEE. This CDR3 has 13 amino acids. The CDR3 DNA reads TGTGCCAGCAGCGCCCACATGAACACTGAAGCTTTCTTT. The encoded protein is CASSAHMNTEAFF. The full variable domain, in which reference TRBV9 and TRBJ1-1 provide the parts outside the CDR3, is DSGVTQTPKHLITATGQRVTLRCSPRSGDLSVYWYQQSLDQGLQFLIQYYNGEERAKGNILERFSAQQFPDLHSELNLSSLELGDSALYFCASSAHMNTEAFFGQGTRLTVV.

About this clonotype: At one boundary the junction diverges from the germline segment, which might be a read error. The chain links TRBV7-7 to TRBJ2-1, with TRBD2 matching over 7 bases. CDR1 is SSHAT, CDR2 FNYEAQ, per germline (reference sequence). The CDR3 extends over 15 amino acids. CDR3 protein: CASSLGRELYNEQFF. CDR3 DNA sequence: TGTGCTAGCAGCTTAGGGCGGGAGTTATACAATGAGCAGTTCTTC.

Only a few counts were recorded for this clonotype. The chain recombines TRBV12-5 with TRBJ1-5, with TRBD1 matching over 7 bases. The CDR3 has 17 amino acids. Germline CDR1 and CDR2: LGHNT and FRNRAP. J lost 6 bases, V lost 7 bases, and 18 bases had no gene match. The CDR3 spells CASAFQQGTGSAQPQHF. DNA for the CDR3: TGTGCTAGTGCCTTCCAACAGGGGACGGGAAGCGCTCAGCCCCAGCATTTT.